This TCR beta chain is drawn from a study of blood T cell repertoires in COVID-19. At the level of the study: T cells, B-cell-depleted T cells, or PBMCs provided the cDNA or gDNA that served as material.

V lost 1 base to trimming and J lost 7 bases, with 10 bases between them. Germline V gene lookup returns CDR1 SGHTA and CDR2 FQGNSA. This CDR3 contains 13 residues. In the source study's methods: The authors estimated nucleated cell counts from reference gene primer amplification. Method: immunoSEQ multiplex PCR; TCRdb's copy keeps in-frame clones and lacks some. V and J calls and clone size are those listed in that table; D and trimming were worked out from the DNA. The table records over 150,000 clones, about 83% of them present only once. This chain links TRBV7-2 with TRBJ1-2; D unclear. The sample was peripheral blood. The sequence came from a woman aged 55-69 years with COVID-19, enrolled during active disease. Here the CDR3 reads CASSLVVLGGYTF. CDR3 bases: TGTGCCAGCAGCTTAGTAGTCCTTGGTGGCTACACCTTC.